The entry that follows covers one TCR beta chain sequence. Cohort placement rested on clinical history that participants reported themselves. Original methodology: For nucleated cells, counts were estimated from reference gene primer amplification. The assay was immunoSEQ multiplex PCR, and TCRdb's table has in-frame clones only and misses some. V, J and clone size derive from that table, while D and trimming were established from the DNA sequence. The data show under 450,000 clones, roughly four fifths seen once. These data belong to a study of blood T cell repertoires in COVID-19. Study information: PBMCs, B-cell-depleted T cells, or T cells provided the cDNA or gDNA that made up the material.

Germline V CDR1 and CDR2: SGHNT, YENEEA. V was shortened by 5 bases and J by 7 bases, with 21 bases between the two germline ends. This CDR3 has 15 amino acids. Input material: PBMCs or T cells enriched from blood (not recorded which). The source is a woman aged 50 to 65 who had recovered from COVID-19. The J gene is TRBJ2-7, the V gene TRBV11-3, with a tentative D call TRBD1 (6 bases). CDR3 sequence (DNA): TGTGCCAGCAGCCGAGTACAGGGCGGTGAGAGGGAGCAGTACTTC. This gives the protein CASSRVQGGEREQYF.